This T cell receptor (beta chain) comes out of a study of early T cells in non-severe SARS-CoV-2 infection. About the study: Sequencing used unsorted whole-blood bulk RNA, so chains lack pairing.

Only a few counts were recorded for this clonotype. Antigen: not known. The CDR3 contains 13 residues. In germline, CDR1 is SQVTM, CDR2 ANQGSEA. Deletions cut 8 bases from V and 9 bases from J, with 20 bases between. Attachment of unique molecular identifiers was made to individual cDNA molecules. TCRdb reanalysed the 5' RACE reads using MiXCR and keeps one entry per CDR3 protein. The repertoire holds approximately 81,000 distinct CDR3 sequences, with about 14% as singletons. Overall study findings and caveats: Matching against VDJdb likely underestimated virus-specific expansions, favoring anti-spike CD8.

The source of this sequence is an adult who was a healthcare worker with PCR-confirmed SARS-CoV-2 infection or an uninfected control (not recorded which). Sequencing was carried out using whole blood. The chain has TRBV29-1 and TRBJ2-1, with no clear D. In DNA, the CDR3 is TGCAGCTCCCGTCGGGCCAGTCCCTCTGAGCAGTTCTTC. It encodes CSSRRASPSEQFF.